A single sample is the source of the 18 T cell receptor beta chains below, sequenced in a study of identical twins. TCRdb recomputed calls from the 5' RACE reads with MiXCR, one row per CDR3 protein. The sample shows roughly 690,000 distinct CDR3 sequences, 6.1% of them seen only once. The source material was naive T cells sorted from blood. The receptors shown here come from a man in his late teens or twenties in good health.

This clonotype was recorded many times. The gene calls are TRBV12-3 or TRBV12-4 and TRBJ2-5, with D maybe TRBD2 (5 bases). The CDR3 is 13 amino acids. Trimming stripped 7 bases from V and 6 bases from J, with 15 bases between. The CDR3 DNA follows: TGTGCCAGCAAACTCGGCGGGTCTAAGACCCAGTACTTC. Translated, it gives CASKLGGSKTQYF.

The J gene is TRBJ2-3, the V gene TRBV7-9, with D tentatively TRBD2 (6 bases). CDR1 is SEHNR and CDR2 is FQNEAQ in the germline V gene (reference sequence). The length of the CDR3 is 15 residues. Trimming removed 6 bases from V and 3 bases from J, with 16 bases in between. The CDR3 loop reads CASRLSSGLTDTQYF. Here the CDR3 DNA reads TGTGCCAGCAGGTTGTCCAGCGGGCTGACAGATACGCAGTATTTT. The whole variable domain, filled in from reference TRBV7-9 and TRBJ2-3, reads DTGVSQNPRHKITKRGQNVTFRCDPISEHNRLYWYRQTLGQGPEFLTYFQNEAQLEKSRLLSDRFSAERPKGSFSTLEIQRTEQGDSAMYLCASRLSSGLTDTQYFGPGTRLTVL.

The gene calls are TRBV5-1 and TRBJ2-5, with 8 bases fitting TRBD2. The CDR3 runs 16 residues. Germline CDR1 SGHRS, CDR2 YFSETQ. The V and J ends lost 0 bases and 5 bases, in that order; junction bases with no gene match: 9. CDR3 in amino acids: CASSLAGSGNVETQYF. The CDR3 region has the DNA TGCGCCAGCAGCTTGGCCGGTAGCGGGAACGTGGAGACCCAGTACTTC.

The chain employs TRBV7-3 and TRBJ2-2; D gene ambiguous. Germline assignment: CDR1 SGHTA and CDR2 FQGTGA. CDR3 length: 13 residues. V was trimmed by 5 bases and J by 5 bases, leaving 9 bases between them. CDR3 region: CASSARKTGELFF. The CDR3 DNA reads TGTGCCAGCAGCGCCCGTAAAACCGGGGAGCTGTTTTTT.

This clonotype was detected a few times. This chain links TRBV12-3 or TRBV12-4 with TRBJ1-1, with 7 bases aligning to TRBD1. Trimming cost V 10 bases and J 3 bases; bases outside gene matches: 8. This CDR3 has 13 amino acids. The CDR3 here is CATSQTGYTEAFF. The CDR3 region has the DNA TGTGCCACATCCCAGACAGGGTACACTGAAGCTTTCTTT.

This clonotype was detected only a few times. The V and J genes are TRBV28 and TRBJ2-3, with D unresolved. CDR1 and CDR2 (germline): MDHEN, SYDVKM. V lost 3 bases and J 2 bases, leaving 12 bases between the germline ends. The CDR3 totals 15 residues. The CDR3 DNA reads TGTGCCAGCAGTTTCAGCGAAGAGGACACAGATACGCAGTATTTT. Amino acid sequence: CASSFSEEDTDTQYF.

In its sample, this clonotype was seen many times. J is TRBJ2-7 and V is TRBV28; a weak D match, TRBD1 (5 bases). The CDR3 totals 16 residues. CDR1 is MDHEN, CDR2 SYDVKM, per germline. Trimming pared 5 bases from V and 0 bases from J, leaving 17 bases between. This chain's CDR3 is CASSGMKGVSSYEQYF. The CDR3 region has the DNA TGTGCCAGCAGTGGGATGAAAGGGGTAAGCTCCTACGAGCAGTACTTC.

The table lists this clonotype with many counts. The V call is TRBV12-3 or TRBV12-4, the J call TRBJ2-1, with D maybe TRBD2 (5 bases). Deletions cut 6 bases from V and 7 bases from J, with 22 bases between. There are 16 residues in the CDR3. CDR3 protein: CASSHWTGQQGNEQFF. DNA for the CDR3: TGTGCCAGCAGCCATTGGACTGGCCAACAAGGGAATGAGCAGTTCTTC.

The table lists this clonotype with a few counts. The chain carries TRBV19 and TRBJ1-5; D is undetermined. The CDR3 extends over 14 amino acids. Looked up from germline, CDR1 is LNHDA and CDR2 is SQIVND (reference sequence). Between the trimmed V and J ends, which lost 7 bases and 5 bases, there was a span of 15 bases. This CDR3 is CASTLLGEHQPQHF. CDR3 sequence (DNA): TGTGCCAGTACCTTACTCGGGGAACATCAGCCCCAGCATTTT.

This clonotype was picked up many times. CDR3 DNA: TGTGCCAGCAGTCCGGGACAGGCCTCAAGCGGGGAGCTGTTTTTT. This sequence encodes CASSPGQASSGELFF. The gene calls are TRBV12-3 or TRBV12-4 and TRBJ2-2, with 8 bases that match TRBD1. This CDR3 is 15 amino acids long. After removal of 5 bases from V and 7 bases from J, the junction contained 9 bases not matched to a gene.

This clonotype has just a few counts. The rearrangement joins TRBV7-6 to TRBJ2-3, with 7 bases aligning to TRBD1. The CDR3 totals 17 residues. Germline CDR1 SGHVS, CDR2 FNYEAQ. Trimming took 2 bases from V and 0 from J; bases not matched to a gene: 8. In DNA form, the CDR3 reads TGTGCCAGCAGCTTACGACCAGACAGGGATAGCACAGATACGCAGTATTTT. Encoded protein: CASSLRPDRDSTDTQYF.

The table lists this clonotype with a few counts. The chain uses TRBV7-2 and TRBJ2-2; D unresolved. The CDR3 covers 15 residues. CDR1 and CDR2 from the germline V gene are SGHTA and FQGNSA. V was shortened by 1 base and J by 7 bases, with 13 bases between the two germline ends. The CDR3 sequence is CASSLVSRTNGELFF. CDR3 DNA: TGTGCCAGCAGCTTAGTTTCAAGGACGAACGGGGAGCTGTTTTTT.

This clonotype was picked up many times. This chain uses TRBV5-1 with TRBJ2-2, with 14 bases fitting TRBD2. CDR3 length: 17 residues. Germline V CDR1 and CDR2: SGHRS, YFSETQ. V trimming: 2 bases; J trimming: 7 bases; junction bases outside the gene matches: 7. CDR3 nucleotides: TGCGCCAGCAGCTTCGGACTAGCGGGAGGAACGGTCGGGGAGCTGTTTTTT. This gives the protein CASSFGLAGGTVGELFF. Complete variable domain (other parts from reference TRBV5-1 and TRBJ2-2): KAGVTQTPRYLIKTRGQQVTLSCSPISGHRSVSWYQQTPGQGLQFLFEYFSETQRNKGNFPGRFSGRQFSNSRSEMNVSTLELGDSALYLCASSFGLAGGTVGELFFGEGSRLTVL.

The CDR3, as DNA: TGTGCCACCAGTGATGGTCGGGATGCTAGCGGGATTAGCGATGAGCAGTTCTTC. Translated: CATSDGRDASGISDEQFF. This chain joins TRBV24-1 and TRBJ2-1; TRBD2 aligns across 9 bases. V lost 3 bases, J lost 8 bases, and 16 bases stayed unmatched. The germline V gene has CDR1 KGHDR and CDR2 SFDVKD. The CDR3 totals 18 residues.

This clonotype was recorded at least ten times. J is TRBJ2-7 and V is TRBV7-2; D not certain. Trimming removed 2 bases from V and 2 bases from J, with 7 bases in between. The germline V gene encodes CDR1 SGHTA and CDR2 FQGNSA. This CDR3 has 13 residues. The CDR3 region is CASSLTTTYEQYF. In nucleotides, the CDR3 is TGTGCCAGCAGCTTAACTACAACCTACGAGCAGTACTTC. The full variable domain, with the rest looked up from reference TRBV7-2 and TRBJ2-7, is GAGVSQSPSNKVTEKGKDVELRCDPISGHTALYWYRQSLGQGLEFLIYFQGNSAPDKSGLPSDRFSAERTGGSVSTLTIQRTQQEDSAVYLCASSLTTTYEQYFGPGTRLTVT.

V is TRBV4-2 and J is TRBJ2-5, with 7 bases aligning to TRBD2. Germline lookup yields CDR1 LGHNA and CDR2 YNFKEQ. The CDR3 runs to 19 residues. V shed 2 bases, J shed 3 bases, and the junction held 18 bases outside the gene matches. CDR3 coding DNA: TGTGCCAGCAGCCAAACCCCCAAGGTGGGAGGGAGAGCAGAAGAGACCCAGTACTTC. Translating it yields CASSQTPKVGGRAEETQYF.

This clonotype was counted many times. The CDR3 reads CASSLQFGEQFF. CDR3 DNA sequence: TGTGCCAGCAGTTTACAATTCGGCGAGCAGTTCTTC. The V call is TRBV27, the J call TRBJ2-1; D uncertain. CDR1 is MNHEY and CDR2 is SMNVEV in the germline V gene (reference sequence). The V and J ends lost 2 bases and 10 bases respectively, with 9 bases between them. The CDR3 consists of 12 residues.

The rearrangement links TRBV10-1 to TRBJ1-6; TRBD1 aligns across 9 bases. Germline lookup yields CDR1 WNHNN and CDR2 SYGVQD (reference sequence). The CDR3 is made up of 15 amino acids. V lost 0 bases and J lost 9; bases outside the gene matches: 3. CDR3: CASSESRTGASPLHF. The CDR3 DNA is TGCGCCAGCAGTGAGTCTCGGACAGGGGCTTCACCCCTCCACTTT.